A single sample gave rise to the 20 T cell receptor beta chains below, sequenced in a study of CD8+CD57+ T cells in acquired aplastic anemia. TCR beta VDJ and CDR3 profiles were obtained from a genomic DNA template. TCRdb processed the reads anew with MiXCR; each CDR3 protein has one entry. The repertoire holds more than 150,000 distinct CDR3 sequences, 48% seen once, with 10% to 15% in the top ten. Individuals selected for sequencing had exhibited CD8+CD57+ cell expansion on flow cytometry. The sequenced sample consisted of sorted CD4+, CD8+, or CD8+CD57+ T cells (not recorded which) from PBMCs. The receptors stem from a human donor with aplastic anemia.

This chain uses TRBV4-1 with TRBJ2-7; maybe TRBD1 (5 bases). Trimming cost V 1 base and J 4 bases, with 14 bases left between them. The CDR3 is 15 amino acids. The germline V gene has CDR1 MGHRA and CDR2 YSYEKL. CDR3 nucleotides: TGCGCCAGCAGCCAAGGTCCAGGGTGGTCATACGAGCAGTACTTC. Its translation: CASSQGPGWSYEQYF.

V gene TRBV4-2 combines with J gene TRBJ1-4; 7 nucleotides align to TRBD1. Looked up from germline, CDR1 is LGHNA and CDR2 is YNFKEQ. The CDR3 is made up of 17 amino acids. Germline trimming cut 6 bases from V and 0 bases from J; bases unmatched to any gene: 10. CDR3 residues: CASSRQGGRSTNEKLFF. The CDR3 region has the DNA TGTGCCAGCAGTCGACAGGGAGGGCGCTCAACTAATGAAAAACTGTTTTTT.

This clonotype appeared a single time. The chain joins TRBV20-1 to TRBJ1-1; possible D gene TRBD1, 5 bases. The CDR3 is 14 amino acids. V gave up 2 bases and J gave up 4 bases, with 14 bases separating them. The germline gives CDR1 DFQATT, CDR2 SNEGSKA (reference sequence). CDR3 sequence: CSARLGDDSTEAFF. The CDR3, as DNA: TGCAGTGCTAGATTGGGGGACGATAGCACTGAAGCTTTCTTT.

The chain employs TRBV14 and TRBJ1-1, with 7 positions matching TRBD1. The CDR3 is 14 residues long. V lost 5 bases to trimming and J lost 4 bases; unmatched junction nucleotides: 7. The germline V gene encodes CDR1 SGHDN and CDR2 FVKESK. CDR3 DNA: TGTGCCAGCAGCTCACAGGGGCCTACCACTGAAGCTTTCTTT. As protein: CASSSQGPTTEAFF.

V is TRBV27 and J is TRBJ2-6; 7 bases map to TRBD2. After removal of 5 bases from V and 3 bases from J, the junction contained 7 bases not matched to a gene. Germline CDR1 is MNHEY and CDR2 is SMNVEV (reference sequence). This CDR3 region has 16 residues. In nucleotides, the CDR3 is TGTGCCAGCAGTCCGAAGGGGAGGGTTGGGGCCAACGTCCTGACTTTC. It yields the protein CASSPKGRVGANVLTF. Looking up the rest from reference TRBV27 and TRBJ2-6 gives the full variable domain: EAQVTQNPRYLITVTGKKLTVTCSQNMNHEYMSWYRQDPGLGLRQIYYSMNVEVTDKGDVPEGYKVSRKEKRNFPLILESPSPNQTSLYFCASSPKGRVGANVLTFGAGSRLTVL.

J is TRBJ2-6 and V is TRBV5-5; D not resolved. The germline V and J ends were trimmed by 6 bases and 0 bases, with 13 bases remaining between them. The CDR3 covers 16 residues. The germline gives CDR1 SGHKS, CDR2 YYEKEE (reference sequence). The CDR3 sequence: CASIGKATSGANVLTF. For the CDR3, the DNA is TGTGCCAGCATAGGGAAGGCTACCTCTGGGGCCAACGTCCTGACTTTC. Full variable domain (remainder filled in from reference TRBV5-5 and TRBJ2-6): DAGVTQSPTHLIKTRGQQVTLRCSPISGHKSVSWYQQVLGQGPQFIFQYYEKEERGRGNFPDRFSARQFPNYSSELNVNALLLGDSALYLCASIGKATSGANVLTFGAGSRLTVL.

At least ten counts were recorded for this clonotype. The chain joins TRBV11-1 to TRBJ2-2; D perhaps matches TRBD2 (6 bases). This CDR3 contains 14 residues. The V end was cut by 1 base, the J end by 5 bases, with 8 bases between. In germline, CDR1 is SGHAT, CDR2 FQDESV (reference sequence). The CDR3 bases are TGTGCCAGCAGCTTAGACGGGGGTACCGGGGAGCTGTTTTTT. The encoded protein is CASSLDGGTGELFF.

A few counts support this clonotype. V gene TRBV25-1 combines with J gene TRBJ1-3; D not resolved. This CDR3 comprises 14 residues. The germline V gene has CDR1 MGHDK and CDR2 SYGVNS. V lost 8 bases, J lost 0 bases, and 11 bases lay in between. The CDR3 spells CASRDALSGNTIYF. DNA of the CDR3: TGTGCCAGCCGGGATGCGCTCTCTGGAAACACCATATATTTT. Filled out from reference TRBV25-1 and TRBJ1-3, the complete variable domain reads EADIYQTPRYLVIGTGKKITLECSQTMGHDKMYWYQQDPGMELHLIHYSYGVNSTEKGDLSSESTVSRIRTEHFPLTLESARPSHTSQYLCASRDALSGNTIYFGEGSWLTVV.

The rearrangement uses TRBV2 and TRBJ2-7, with D tentatively TRBD2 (7 bases). Germline CDR1 SNHLY, CDR2 FYNNEI. The length of the CDR3 is 15 residues. V lost 2 bases and J lost 3, with 14 bases in between. The CDR3 protein is CASSESGGQFYEQYF. The CDR3 DNA sequence: TGTGCCAGCAGTGAATCCGGGGGGCAGTTCTACGAGCAGTACTTC.

The chain uses TRBV10-3 and TRBJ2-1; 16 bases fit TRBD2. J gave up 4 bases and V 6 bases, and 9 bases lay outside the gene matches. This CDR3 is built from 18 residues. Germline V gives CDR1 ENHRY, CDR2 SYGVKD. The CDR3 nucleotides read TGTGCCATCAGCGGGACTAGCGGGGGGGCAGGTGCTTACAATGAGCAGTTCTTC. Amino acid sequence: CAISGTSGGAGAYNEQFF.

J is TRBJ2-7 and V is TRBV7-2; weak D call: TRBD1 (6 bases). The V end lost 3 bases, the J end lost 3 bases, and 12 bases lay between the germline ends. In germline, CDR1 is SGHTA, CDR2 FQGNSA. The CDR3 is made up of 14 amino acids. The CDR3 DNA sequence: TGTGCCAGCAGCTTTTCCCTACAGGGCTACGAGCAGTACTTC. Translating it yields CASSFSLQGYEQYF.

The rearrangement uses TRBV11-3 and TRBJ2-1; 8 positions match TRBD1. The length of the CDR3 is 13 residues. The V and J ends lost 5 bases and 10 bases, in that order; junction bases with no gene match: 7. Germline CDR1 and CDR2: SGHNT and YENEEA. The CDR3 loop reads CASSQQGASEQFF. CDR3 nucleotide sequence: TGTGCCAGCAGCCAGCAGGGGGCTTCGGAGCAGTTCTTC.

This clonotype was seen more than once but under ten times. The chain employs TRBV3-1 and TRBJ2-2; no firm D call. Trimming cost V 1 base and J 8 bases, with 8 bases left between them. Per germline, CDR1 LGHDT and CDR2 YNNKEL (reference sequence). The CDR3 runs 13 residues. The CDR3 loop reads CASSQGARGELFF. CDR3 sequence (DNA): TGTGCCAGCAGCCAAGGGGCCAGGGGGGAGCTGTTTTTT.

This clonotype was seen repeatedly, ten times or more. The V gene is TRBV7-9, the J gene TRBJ2-6, with 9 positions matching TRBD1. Trimming took 4 bases from V and 2 from J; bases not matched to a gene: 0. Germline V gene sequence: CDR1 SEHNR, CDR2 FQNEAQ (reference sequence). The CDR3 has 15 amino acids. The CDR3 sequence is CASSWTGAGANVLTF. In DNA, the CDR3 is TGTGCCAGCAGCTGGACAGGGGCTGGGGCCAACGTCCTGACTTTC.

The chain links TRBV29-1 to TRBJ1-1; a weak D match, TRBD1 (5 bases). The CDR3 is 11 residues long. Between the trimmed V and J ends, which lost 5 bases and 3 bases, there was a span of 7 bases. Germline CDR1 and CDR2: SQVTM and ANQGSEA. The CDR3 loop is CSVQGDTEAFF. The CDR3 DNA is TGCAGCGTTCAAGGGGACACTGAAGCTTTCTTT. The full variable domain, in which reference TRBV29-1 and TRBJ1-1 provide the parts outside the CDR3, is SAVISQKPSRDICQRGTSLTIQCQVDSQVTMMFWYRQQPGQSLTLIATANQGSEATYESGFVIDKFPISRPNLTFSTLTVSNMSPEDSSIYLCSVQGDTEAFFGQGTRLTVV.

The rearrangement uses TRBV2 and TRBJ2-5, with D unclear. CDR1 and CDR2 from the germline V gene are SNHLY and FYNNEI. V was clipped by 2 bases and J by 1 base, with 8 bases between them. The CDR3 length is 14 residues. CDR3 nucleotides: TGTGCCAGCAGTGAAATTGGCTCCCAAGAGACCCAGTACTTC. It encodes CASSEIGSQETQYF.

This chain connects TRBV25-1 to TRBJ2-7; 9 nucleotides align to TRBD2. The CDR3 loop spans 17 amino acids. From germline, CDR1 is MGHDK and CDR2 SYGVNS. Trimming took 3 bases from V and 1 from J; bases not matched to a gene: 10. This CDR3 is CASSDERREGRSYEQYF. CDR3 coding DNA: TGTGCCAGCAGTGACGAACGGCGGGAGGGCCGTTCCTACGAGCAGTACTTC.

This rearrangement joins TRBV11-1 to TRBJ1-1, with D perhaps matching TRBD1 (5 bases). The germline CDR1 and CDR2 sequences are SGHAT and FQDESV (reference sequence). The CDR3 sequence is 16 residues long. With 7 bases removed from V and 1 base from J, the gap between germline ends came to 19 bases. CDR3 bases: TGTGCCAGCAAATACCCTGGAGGGGATGGGAACACTGAAGCTTTCTTT. Encoded protein: CASKYPGGDGNTEAFF.

The chain carries TRBV24-1 and TRBJ1-2, with 9 bases matching TRBD1. V lost 3 bases and J lost 4; bases outside the gene matches: 8. This CDR3 has 16 amino acids. Looked up from germline, CDR1 is KGHDR and CDR2 is SFDVKD. DNA of the CDR3: TGTGCCACCAGTGATGGTGAGGGGACAGGGACCTATGGCTACACCTTC. This encodes CATSDGEGTGTYGYTF.

This clonotype was seen ten or more times. The chain has TRBV2 and TRBJ1-1; D is undetermined. The CDR3 loop spans 12 amino acids. The germline gives CDR1 SNHLY, CDR2 FYNNEI. V lost 6 bases and J lost 4, with 9 bases in between. CDR3 amino acids: CASSAGGTEAFF. The CDR3 DNA follows: TGTGCCAGCAGCGCGGGAGGCACTGAAGCTTTCTTT.